The 21 T cell receptor beta chains below all came from one sample that was sequenced in a study of T cells after yellow fever vaccination (dated by TCRdb to 2018 to 2020). What this sample's treatment or condition label stands for: live attenuated yellow fever vaccine strain. Library generation was performed with 5' RACE. TCRdb lists the instrument as Illumina HiSeq 2500. In-frame beta chains were kept once TCRdb had trimmed the public reads at Q25 with fastp and called clones with MiXCR. One record per CDR3 amino acid sequence lists the most common genes and DNA. Within this sample are hundreds of thousands of distinct CDR3 sequences, with roughly 14% of them counted one time only. The top ten hold roughly an eighth of the sample. Sequenced material: PBMCs, taken on the day of the yellow fever booster vaccination. All receptors derive from a young man who received the YFV17D yellow fever vaccine.

This clonotype showed up just a few times. The chain joins TRBV5-1 to TRBJ2-1; 7 bases align to TRBD2. The germline V gene encodes CDR1 SGHRS and CDR2 YFSETQ. This CDR3 comprises 14 residues. The junction had 5 bases not matched to a gene; V was cut back by 0 bases and J by 8 bases. CDR3: CASSLAGGTDEQFF. The CDR3 DNA follows: TGCGCCAGCAGCTTGGCGGGGGGTACGGATGAGCAGTTCTTC. Full variable domain (outside the CDR3, taken from reference TRBV5-1 and TRBJ2-1): KAGVTQTPRYLIKTRGQQVTLSCSPISGHRSVSWYQQTPGQGLQFLFEYFSETQRNKGNFPGRFSGRQFSNSRSEMNVSTLELGDSALYLCASSLAGGTDEQFFGPGTRLTVL.

This clonotype was found a few times. The chain employs TRBV18 and TRBJ2-7; weak D call: TRBD2 (8 bases). The CDR3 is 17 residues long. The V gene's germline CDR1 is KGHSH and CDR2 LQKENI. Trimming removed 6 bases at V and 4 bases at J, with 25 bases between. The chain's CDR3 is CASSHQGGSGKAYEQYF. CDR3 bases: TGTGCCAGCTCTCACCAGGGGGGTAGCGGGAAGGCGTACGAGCAGTACTTC.

In its sample, this clonotype was seen a few times. The chain employs TRBV7-8 and TRBJ2-7, with D possibly matching TRBD1 (5 bases). The ends were cut back, 5 bases at V and 3 bases at J, with 14 bases in the middle. This CDR3 is built from 14 residues. Germline CDR1 reads SGHVS; CDR2 reads FQNEAQ. The CDR3: CASSTYQGFYEQYF. The CDR3 DNA is TGTGCCAGCAGCACATACCAGGGATTCTACGAGCAGTACTTC.

This clonotype was seen only a few times. This chain uses TRBV12-3 or TRBV12-4 with TRBJ2-7, with 9 bases lining up with TRBD1. The CDR3 is made up of 14 amino acids. After removal of 3 bases from V and 7 bases from J, the junction contained 7 bases not matched to a gene. The CDR3 spells CASSFRWDRAEQYF. The CDR3 bases are TGTGCCAGCAGTTTTAGGTGGGACAGGGCTGAGCAGTACTTC.

CDR3 DNA: TGTGCCAGCTCACACGTTCTTAGCGGGAGTGGGAATGAGCAGTTCTTC. It translates to CASSHVLSGSGNEQFF. The chain recombines TRBV18 with TRBJ2-1; the match to TRBD2 covers 9 bases. The J segment lost 7 bases and the V segment lost 4 bases, leaving 11 bases of the junction unmatched. This CDR3 contains 16 residues. Per germline, CDR1 KGHSH and CDR2 LQKENI. Full variable domain (remainder filled in from reference TRBV18 and TRBJ2-1): NAGVMQNPRHLVRRRGQEARLRCSPMKGHSHVYWYRQLPEEGLKFMVYLQKENIIDESGMPKERFSAEFPKEGPSILRIQQVVRGDSAAYFCASSHVLSGSGNEQFFGPGTRLTVL.

This clonotype was seen a few times. This rearrangement joins TRBV7-9 to TRBJ2-5; no reliable D call. The CDR3 length is 13 residues. Germline V gene data show CDR1 as SEHNR and CDR2 as FQNEAQ (reference sequence). Trimming removed 4 bases from V and 5 bases from J, with 11 bases in between. The CDR3 DNA sequence: TGTGCCAGCAGCTCCCACGTTAGGGAGACCCAGTACTTC. It is translated as CASSSHVRETQYF.

The chain couples TRBV20-1 to TRBJ2-7, with a weak D call TRBD1 (8 bases). CDR1 DFQATT and CDR2 SNEGSKA come from the germline V gene (reference sequence). V lost 5 bases and J 2 bases, leaving 13 bases between the germline ends. The CDR3 totals 13 residues. CDR3 sequence: CSASQGGPYEQYF. CDR3 nucleotide sequence: TGCAGTGCTTCACAGGGGGGGCCCTACGAGCAGTACTTC.

This clonotype was counted only a few times. DNA for the CDR3: TGTGCCAGCAGTACTAGCGGGAGCCGAGGTGAGCAGTACTTC. Protein: CASSTSGSRGEQYF. The chain links TRBV12-3 or TRBV12-4 to TRBJ2-7; 11 bases fit TRBD2. This CDR3 spans 14 amino acids. The J segment lost 7 bases and the V segment lost 5 bases, leaving 7 bases of the junction unmatched.

The chain couples TRBV29-1 to TRBJ2-7; D possibly corresponds to TRBD2 (6 bases). CDR3 length equals 15 residues. CDR1 is SQVTM and CDR2 is ANQGSEA in the germline V gene. Trimming took off 0 bases at V and 3 bases at J, with 15 bases between the two ends. The CDR3 region has the DNA TGCAGCGTTGAAGAATTGCGGGGCTGGAACTACGAGCAGTACTTC. Protein sequence: CSVEELRGWNYEQYF.

This clonotype was picked up a small number of times. The gene calls are TRBV20-1 and TRBJ2-2; TRBD1 agrees at 7 bases. V was pared by 6 bases and J by 2 bases, with 3 bases of the junction left unmatched. This CDR3 spans 13 amino acids. The V gene's germline CDR1 is DFQATT and CDR2 SNEGSKA (reference sequence). The CDR3 nucleotides read TGCAGTGCAAACAGGGGTAACACCGGGGAGCTGTTTTTT. Encoded protein: CSANRGNTGELFF.

CDR3 sequence (DNA): TGTGCCAGCAGCTTGGCCATGGGGGGCGCCGGGGAGCTGTTTTTT. Protein product: CASSLAMGGAGELFF. V gene TRBV5-4 combines with J gene TRBJ2-2, with D tentatively TRBD1 or TRBD2 (6 bases each). Trimming stripped 0 bases from V and 6 bases from J, with 12 bases between. The CDR3 totals 15 residues. Germline lookup yields CDR1 SGHNT and CDR2 YYREEE (reference sequence).

The chain joins TRBV7-9 to TRBJ2-1, with D hard to call. This CDR3 has 17 amino acids. V was pared by 5 bases and J by 2 bases, with 19 bases between. CDR1 and CDR2 from the germline V gene are SEHNR and FQNEAQ (reference sequence). CDR3 amino acids: CASSPHHGSLTYNEQFF. Written as DNA, the CDR3 is TGTGCCAGCAGCCCCCATCACGGGTCACTTACCTACAATGAGCAGTTCTTC.

The chain employs TRBV5-4 and TRBJ2-5, with TRBD2 identical over 8 bases. Per germline, CDR1 SGHNT and CDR2 YYREEE (reference sequence). Trimming cost V 7 bases and J 1 base; bases outside gene matches: 9. This CDR3 contains 15 residues. CDR3 protein: CASGNIAGIQETQYF. The CDR3, as DNA: TGTGCCAGCGGGAACATAGCGGGAATCCAAGAGACCCAGTACTTC.

This chain joins TRBV7-2 and TRBJ2-2, with 7 bases identical to TRBD2. Germline V lookup: CDR1 SGHTA, CDR2 FQGNSA. The CDR3 is 17 residues long. J was trimmed by 1 base and V by 5 bases; bases with no gene match: 10. As DNA, the CDR3 is TGTGCCAGCAGCCGAGGGCCGGGAGGAGTGAACACCGGGGAGCTGTTTTTT. Translation gives CASSRGPGGVNTGELFF.

This clonotype turned up a few times. The chain recombines TRBV24-1 with TRBJ2-1, with 9 bases lining up with TRBD1. V shed 9 bases and J 7 bases; nucleotides not matched to a gene: 6. Germline loops: CDR1 KGHDR, CDR2 SFDVKD. The CDR3 is 13 amino acids. CDR3 bases: TGTGCCACCTCCGGGACAGGGCCAAATGAGCAGTTCTTC. Its translation is CATSGTGPNEQFF.

The table lists this clonotype with a few counts. The chain carries TRBV20-1 and TRBJ2-1, with 14 bases matching TRBD2. Trimming at V came to 6 bases and at J to 0 bases, leaving 10 bases not matched to a gene. CDR1 and CDR2 from the germline V gene are DFQATT and SNEGSKA (reference sequence). This CDR3 contains 18 residues. The CDR3 region is CSAPTGLAGAHSYNEQFF. Here the CDR3 DNA reads TGCAGTGCCCCCACGGGACTAGCGGGAGCCCACTCCTACAATGAGCAGTTCTTC.

This clonotype was counted only a few times. The V and J genes are TRBV7-2 and TRBJ2-1, with D perhaps matching TRBD2 (6 bases). The germline V gene has CDR1 SGHTA and CDR2 FQGNSA. The CDR3 length is 16 residues. V was cut by 7 bases and J by 2 bases, with 18 bases left in between. CDR3 protein: CASTLPLALTYNEQFF. In DNA form, the CDR3 reads TGTGCCAGCACCCTCCCCCTAGCGTTAACCTACAATGAGCAGTTCTTC.

For the CDR3, the DNA is TGCAGCGTTGAAGTAGGGGTCCTAACCGGCGGTGAAGCTTTCTTT. Translated, it gives CSVEVGVLTGGEAFF. This chain connects TRBV29-1 to TRBJ1-1; D is possibly TRBD1 (5 bases). V was pared by 1 base and J by 7 bases, with 19 bases between. Germline CDR1 and CDR2: SQVTM and ANQGSEA. CDR3 length: 15 amino acids. The entire variable domain, with the rest obtained from reference TRBV29-1 and TRBJ1-1, is as follows: SAVISQKPSRDICQRGTSLTIQCQVDSQVTMMFWYRQQPGQSLTLIATANQGSEATYESGFVIDKFPISRPNLTFSTLTVSNMSPEDSSIYLCSVEVGVLTGGEAFFGQGTRLTVV.

This clonotype appeared a few times. CDR3 DNA sequence: TGTGCCAGCAGCCAAGTCGGCAGGGGAGATGGCTACACCTTC. Encoded protein: CASSQVGRGDGYTF. The rearrangement joins TRBV3-1 to TRBJ1-2, with a possible D match to TRBD1 (6 bases). V was trimmed by 1 base and J by 6 bases, leaving 12 bases between them. The length of the CDR3 is 14 residues. CDR1 is LGHDT and CDR2 is YNNKEL in the germline V gene (reference sequence).

CDR3 in DNA: TGTGCCAGCAGCTTGGTTGGGACAGGGCTCCACGAGCAGTACTTC. Amino acid sequence: CASSLVGTGLHEQYF. This rearrangement joins TRBV5-5 to TRBJ2-7, with 9 bases aligning to TRBD1. J gave up 5 bases and V 0 bases, and 6 bases lay outside the gene matches. The CDR3 spans 15 residues. Germline loops: CDR1 SGHKS, CDR2 YYEKEE (reference sequence). Full variable domain (remainder filled in from reference TRBV5-5 and TRBJ2-7): DAGVTQSPTHLIKTRGQQVTLRCSPISGHKSVSWYQQVLGQGPQFIFQYYEKEERGRGNFPDRFSARQFPNYSSELNVNALLLGDSALYLCASSLVGTGLHEQYFGPGTRLTVT.

The chain has TRBV20-1 and TRBJ2-6; possible D gene TRBD2, 6 bases. The CDR3 covers 15 residues. Germline-derived CDR1 and CDR2 are DFQATT and SNEGSKA (reference sequence). Trimming cost V 2 bases and J 0 bases, with 8 bases left between them. In DNA form, the CDR3 reads TGCAGTGCTAGACACGGGGGCTCTGGGGCCAACGTCCTGACTTTC. This codes for CSARHGGSGANVLTF.